This T cell receptor beta chain comes out of a study of control samples from healthy donors and cancer patients (dated by TCRdb to between 2020 and 2021). The protocol used for the library was the immunoSEQ multiplex PCR assay. The immuneACCESS repertoire file appears here via TCRdb, limited to in-frame rearrangements. These files lack a portion of the clones; in checked studies, under half of the deficit traces to unresolved V genes, and the cause of the others is not known. Counted in this sample were some 130,000 clones; 75% to 90% of them appeared once. The top ten constitute 8% to 9.5% of the sample. Concerning this clone: Its target antigen remains unknown. No base qualities exist here, and no much larger clone lies one base off it.

V and J lose 5 bases and 6 bases, and a span of 5 bases separates them. Measured from the cysteine to the phenylalanine, the CDR3 is 12 residues long. Only CDR3 DNA is held: 36 bases, read in frame from base 1. The CDR1 and CDR2 encoded by the germline V gene (reference sequence) are LGHDT and YNNKEL. The chain is made from TRBV3-1 (or the pseudogene TRBV3-2) and TRBJ1-6; the D gene cannot be resolved reliably. Material for sequencing was blood. This receptor was identified in a woman aged 25 to 39 in good health. The sequenced DNA: TGTGCCAGCAGCACGATTAATTCACCCCTCCACTTT. Translated, it gives CASSTINSPLHF.